The sequence of this TCR beta chain was determined in a study of blood T cell repertoires in COVID-19. Study-level background: PBMCs, B-cell-depleted T cells, or T cells were the source of the cDNA or gDNA that made up the material.

Trimming stripped 5 bases from V and 4 bases from J, with 9 bases between. The CDR3 sequence is 12 residues long. Study processing details: Amplification of reference gene primers was used by the study to estimate nucleated cell counts. Produced via immunoSEQ multiplex PCR; TCRdb's table is partial and in-frame only. V and J calls and clone size are as listed in that table; D and trimming were resolved from the DNA. Of 14,000 to 15,000 clones in the sample, roughly 80% are singletons; the top ten hold 13% to 15%. This chain links TRBV12-3 or TRBV12-4 with TRBJ2-7, with no clear D. The sequence derives from a human donor in a cohort sampled during active COVID-19. The sample consisted of peripheral blood. The CDR3 sequence is CASSIDEYEQYF. The CDR3 coding sequence is TGTGCCAGCAGTATAGACGAGTACGAGCAGTACTTC.